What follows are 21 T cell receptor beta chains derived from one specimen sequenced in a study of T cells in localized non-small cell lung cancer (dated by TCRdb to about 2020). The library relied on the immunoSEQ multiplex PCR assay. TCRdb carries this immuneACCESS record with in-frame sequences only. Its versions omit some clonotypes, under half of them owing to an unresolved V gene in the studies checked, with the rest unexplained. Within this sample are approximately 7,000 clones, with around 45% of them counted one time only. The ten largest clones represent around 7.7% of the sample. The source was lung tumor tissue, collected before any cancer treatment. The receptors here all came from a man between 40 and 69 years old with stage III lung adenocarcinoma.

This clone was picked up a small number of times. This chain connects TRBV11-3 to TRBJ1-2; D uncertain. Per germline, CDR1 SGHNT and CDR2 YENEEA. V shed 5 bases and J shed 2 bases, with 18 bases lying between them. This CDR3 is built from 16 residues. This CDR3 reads CASSPASYLTNYGYTF. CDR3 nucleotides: TGTGCCAGCAGCCCGGCAAGCTATCTCACGAACTATGGCTACACCTTC.

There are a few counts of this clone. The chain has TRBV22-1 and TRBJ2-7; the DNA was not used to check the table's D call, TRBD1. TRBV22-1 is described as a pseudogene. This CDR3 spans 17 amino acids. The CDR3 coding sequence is TGTGCCAGCAGTTTAGGACAGGGAGGTTTGAGCTCCTACGAGCAGTACTTC. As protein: CASSLGQGGLSSYEQYF.

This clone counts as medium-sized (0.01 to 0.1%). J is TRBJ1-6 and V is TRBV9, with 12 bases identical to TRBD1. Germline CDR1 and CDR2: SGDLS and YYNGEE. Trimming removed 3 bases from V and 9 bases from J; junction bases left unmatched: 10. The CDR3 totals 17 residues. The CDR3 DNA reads TGTGCCAGCAGCGCCCGTCCCGGGACAGGGGGCGGTTCACCCCTCCACTTT. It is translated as CASSARPGTGGGSPLHF.

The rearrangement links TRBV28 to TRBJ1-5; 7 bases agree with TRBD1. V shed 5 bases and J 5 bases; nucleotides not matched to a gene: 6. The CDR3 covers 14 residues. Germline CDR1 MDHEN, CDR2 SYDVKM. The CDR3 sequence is CASSATGPHQPQHF. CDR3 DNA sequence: TGTGCCAGCAGTGCGACAGGGCCCCATCAGCCCCAGCATTTT. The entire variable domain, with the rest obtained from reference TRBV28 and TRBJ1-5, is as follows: DVKVTQSSRYLVKRTGEKVFLECVQDMDHENMFWYRQDPGLGLRLIYFSYDVKMKEKGDIPEGYSVSREKKERFSLILESASTNQTSMYLCASSATGPHQPQHFGDGTRLSIL.

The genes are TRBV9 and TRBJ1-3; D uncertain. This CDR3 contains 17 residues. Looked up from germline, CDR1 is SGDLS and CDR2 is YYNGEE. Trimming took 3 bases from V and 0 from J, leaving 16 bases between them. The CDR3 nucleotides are TGTGCCAGCAGCGCCTACCGGGGAGGCGTCTCTGGAAACACCATATATTTT. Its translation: CASSAYRGGVSGNTIYF.

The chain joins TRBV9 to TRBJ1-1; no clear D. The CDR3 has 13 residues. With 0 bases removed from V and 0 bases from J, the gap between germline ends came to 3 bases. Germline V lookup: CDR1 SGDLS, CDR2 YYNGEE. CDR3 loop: CASSVAVNTEAFF. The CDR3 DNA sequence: TGTGCCAGCAGCGTAGCAGTGAACACTGAAGCTTTCTTT.

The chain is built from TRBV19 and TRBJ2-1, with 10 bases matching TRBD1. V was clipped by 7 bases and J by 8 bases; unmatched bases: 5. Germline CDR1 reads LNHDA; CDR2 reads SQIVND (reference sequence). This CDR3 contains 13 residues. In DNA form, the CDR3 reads TGTGCCAGTAAGGACAGGGGGTTCCATGAGCAGTTCTTC. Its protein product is CASKDRGFHEQFF.

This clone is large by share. CDR3 nucleotides: TGTGCCAGCAGTCCCGGACAGGGAAAAACTGGGGCCAACGTCCTGACTTTC. Its protein product is CASSPGQGKTGANVLTF. The rearrangement links TRBV28 to TRBJ2-6; 8 bases fit TRBD1. The CDR3 totals 17 residues. Germline loops: CDR1 MDHEN, CDR2 SYDVKM. V lost 5 bases to trimming and J lost 2 bases; unmatched junction nucleotides: 8.

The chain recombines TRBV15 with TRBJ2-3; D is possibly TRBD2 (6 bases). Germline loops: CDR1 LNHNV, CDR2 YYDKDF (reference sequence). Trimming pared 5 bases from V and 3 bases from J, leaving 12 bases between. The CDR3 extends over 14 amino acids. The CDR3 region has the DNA TGTGCCACCAGCTGGGGGGATTTGACAGATACGCAGTATTTT. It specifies CATSWGDLTDTQYF.

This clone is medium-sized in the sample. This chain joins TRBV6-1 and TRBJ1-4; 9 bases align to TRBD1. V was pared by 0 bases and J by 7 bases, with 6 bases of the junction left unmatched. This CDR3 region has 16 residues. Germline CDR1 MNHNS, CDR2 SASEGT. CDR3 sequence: CASSEAGQGGPEKLFF. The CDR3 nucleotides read TGTGCCAGCAGTGAAGCGGGACAGGGAGGCCCTGAAAAACTGTTTTTT.

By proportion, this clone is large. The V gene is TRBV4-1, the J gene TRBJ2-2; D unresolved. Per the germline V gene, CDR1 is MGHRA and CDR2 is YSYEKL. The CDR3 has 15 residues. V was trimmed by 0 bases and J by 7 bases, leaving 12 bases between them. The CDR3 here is CASSQDWQSSGELFF. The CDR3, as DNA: TGCGCCAGCAGCCAAGACTGGCAGTCGAGCGGGGAGCTGTTTTTT.

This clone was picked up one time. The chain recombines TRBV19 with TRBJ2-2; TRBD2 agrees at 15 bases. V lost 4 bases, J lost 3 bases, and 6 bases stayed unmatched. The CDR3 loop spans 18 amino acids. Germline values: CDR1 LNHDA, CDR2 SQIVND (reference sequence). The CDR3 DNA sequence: TGTGCCAGTAGTAGGACTAGCGGGGGGGCCACGGACACCGGGGAGCTGTTTTTT. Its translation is CASSRTSGGATDTGELFF.

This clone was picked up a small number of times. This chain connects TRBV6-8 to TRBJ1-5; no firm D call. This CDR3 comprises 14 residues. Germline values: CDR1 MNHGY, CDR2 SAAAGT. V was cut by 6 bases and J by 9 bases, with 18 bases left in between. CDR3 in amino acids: CASRGRGEVLPQHF. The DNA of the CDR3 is TGTGCCAGCAGAGGACGGGGAGAGGTTCTGCCCCAGCATTTT.

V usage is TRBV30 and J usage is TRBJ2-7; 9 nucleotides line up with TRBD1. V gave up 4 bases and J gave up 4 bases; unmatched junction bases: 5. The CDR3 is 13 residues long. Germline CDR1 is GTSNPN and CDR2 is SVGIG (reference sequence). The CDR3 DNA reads TGTGCCTGGAAAGAACAGGGGGCTTACGAGCAGTACTTC. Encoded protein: CAWKEQGAYEQYF.

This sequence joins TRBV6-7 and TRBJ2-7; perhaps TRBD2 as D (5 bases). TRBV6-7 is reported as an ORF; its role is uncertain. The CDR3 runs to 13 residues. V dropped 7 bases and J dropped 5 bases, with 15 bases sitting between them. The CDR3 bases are TGTGCCAGCACCGAGGCGGGTGCGGACGAGCAGTACTTC. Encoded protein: CASTEAGADEQYF.

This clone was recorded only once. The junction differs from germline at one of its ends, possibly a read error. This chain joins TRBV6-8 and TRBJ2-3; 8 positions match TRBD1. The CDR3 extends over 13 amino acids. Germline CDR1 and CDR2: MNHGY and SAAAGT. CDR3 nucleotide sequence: TGTGCCATCAGTGCCAGGGGGCTGGATACGCAGTATTTT. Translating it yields CAISARGLDTQYF.

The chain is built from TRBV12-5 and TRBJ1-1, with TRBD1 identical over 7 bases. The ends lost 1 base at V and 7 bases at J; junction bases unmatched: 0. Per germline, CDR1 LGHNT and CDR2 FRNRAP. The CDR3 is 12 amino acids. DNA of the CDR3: TGTGCTAGTGGTTTGGGGGACAGTGAAGCTTTCTTT. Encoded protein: CASGLGDSEAFF.

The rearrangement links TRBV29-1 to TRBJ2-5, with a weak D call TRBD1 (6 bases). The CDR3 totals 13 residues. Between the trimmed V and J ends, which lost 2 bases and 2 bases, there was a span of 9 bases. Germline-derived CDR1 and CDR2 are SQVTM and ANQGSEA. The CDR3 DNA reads TGCAGCGTTGAATCGGACAGACAAGAGACCCAGTACTTC. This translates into CSVESDRQETQYF. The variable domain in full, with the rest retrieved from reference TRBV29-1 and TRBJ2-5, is SAVISQKPSRDICQRGTSLTIQCQVDSQVTMMFWYRQQPGQSLTLIATANQGSEATYESGFVIDKFPISRPNLTFSTLTVSNMSPEDSSIYLCSVESDRQETQYFGPGTRLLVL.

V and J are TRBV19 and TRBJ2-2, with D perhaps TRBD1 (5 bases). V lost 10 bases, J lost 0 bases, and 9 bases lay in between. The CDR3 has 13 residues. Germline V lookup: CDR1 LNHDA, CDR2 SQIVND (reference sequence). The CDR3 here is CATGHTNTGELFF. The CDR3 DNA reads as TGTGCCACCGGACACACGAACACCGGGGAGCTGTTTTTT. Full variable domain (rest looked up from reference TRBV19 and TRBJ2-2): DGGITQSPKYLFRKEGQNVTLSCEQNLNHDAMYWYRQDPGQGLRLIYYSQIVNDFQKGDIAEGYSVSREKKESFPLTVTSAQKNPTAFYLCATGHTNTGELFFGEGSRLTVL.

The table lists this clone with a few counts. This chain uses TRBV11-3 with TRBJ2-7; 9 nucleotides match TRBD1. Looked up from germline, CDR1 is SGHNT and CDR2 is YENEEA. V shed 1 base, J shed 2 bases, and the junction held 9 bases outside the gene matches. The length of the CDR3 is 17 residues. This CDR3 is CASSLGQGGYETYEQYF. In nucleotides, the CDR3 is TGTGCCAGCAGCTTAGGACAGGGGGGTTACGAAACCTACGAGCAGTACTTC.

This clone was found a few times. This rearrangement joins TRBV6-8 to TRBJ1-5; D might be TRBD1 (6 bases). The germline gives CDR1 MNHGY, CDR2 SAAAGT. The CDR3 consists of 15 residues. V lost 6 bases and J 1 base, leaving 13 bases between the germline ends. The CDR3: CASRQQGSSNQPQHF. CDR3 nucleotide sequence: TGTGCCAGCAGGCAACAGGGATCGAGCAATCAGCCCCAGCATTTT.